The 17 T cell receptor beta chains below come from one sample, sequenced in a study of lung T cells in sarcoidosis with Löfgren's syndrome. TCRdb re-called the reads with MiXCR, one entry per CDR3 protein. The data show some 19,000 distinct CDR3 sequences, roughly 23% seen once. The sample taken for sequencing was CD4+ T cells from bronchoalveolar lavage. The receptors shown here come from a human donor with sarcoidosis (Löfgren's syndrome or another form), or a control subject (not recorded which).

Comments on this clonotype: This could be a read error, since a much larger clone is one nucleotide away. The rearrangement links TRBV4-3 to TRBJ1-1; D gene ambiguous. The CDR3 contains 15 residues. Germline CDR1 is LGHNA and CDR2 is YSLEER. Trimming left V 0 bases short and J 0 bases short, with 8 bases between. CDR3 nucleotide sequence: TGCGCCAGCAGCCAAGATCATGGGTTGAACACTGAAGCTTTCTTT. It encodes CASSQDHGLNTEAFF.

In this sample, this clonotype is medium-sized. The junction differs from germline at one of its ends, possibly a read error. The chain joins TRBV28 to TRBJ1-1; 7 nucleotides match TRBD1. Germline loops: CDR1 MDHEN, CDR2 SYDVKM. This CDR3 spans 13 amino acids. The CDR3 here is CASILTGVNEAFF. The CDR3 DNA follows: TGTGCCAGCATTTTAACAGGGGTCAATGAAGCTTTCTTT.

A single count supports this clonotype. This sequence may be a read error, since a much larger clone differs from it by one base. The CDR3 loop is CSARGAVAETQYF. The DNA of the CDR3 is TGCAGTGCTAGAGGGGCAGTGGCGGAGACCCAGTACTTC. The chain combines TRBV20-1 with TRBJ2-5; D gene unclear. The V end lost 1 base, the J end lost 5 bases, and 11 bases lay between the germline ends. The CDR3 runs 13 residues. Germline CDR1 DFQATT, CDR2 SNEGSKA (reference sequence).

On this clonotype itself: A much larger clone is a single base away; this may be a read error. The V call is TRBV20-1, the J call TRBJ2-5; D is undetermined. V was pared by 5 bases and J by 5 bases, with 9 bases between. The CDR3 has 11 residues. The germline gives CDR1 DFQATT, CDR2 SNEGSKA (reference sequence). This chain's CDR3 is CSALCIETQYF. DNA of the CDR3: TGCAGTGCTTTATGTATTGAGACCCAGTACTTC.

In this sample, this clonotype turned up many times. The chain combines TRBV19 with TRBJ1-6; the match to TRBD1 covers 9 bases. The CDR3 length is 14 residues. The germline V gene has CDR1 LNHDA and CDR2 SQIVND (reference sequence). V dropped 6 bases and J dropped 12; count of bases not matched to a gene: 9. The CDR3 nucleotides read TGTGCCAGTAGCCGGACAGGGGAATTTCGACCCCTCCACTTT. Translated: CASSRTGEFRPLHF. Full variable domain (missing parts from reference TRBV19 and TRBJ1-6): DGGITQSPKYLFRKEGQNVTLSCEQNLNHDAMYWYRQDPGQGLRLIYYSQIVNDFQKGDIAEGYSVSREKKESFPLTVTSAQKNPTAFYLCASSRTGEFRPLHFGNGTRLTVT.

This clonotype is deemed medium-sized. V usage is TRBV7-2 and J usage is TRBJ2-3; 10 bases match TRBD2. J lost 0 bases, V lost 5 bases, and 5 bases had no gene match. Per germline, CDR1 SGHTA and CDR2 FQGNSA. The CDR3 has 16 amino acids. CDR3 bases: TGTGCCAGCAGCCCCCGACTAGCGGGTAGCACAGATACGCAGTATTTT. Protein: CASSPRLAGSTDTQYF.

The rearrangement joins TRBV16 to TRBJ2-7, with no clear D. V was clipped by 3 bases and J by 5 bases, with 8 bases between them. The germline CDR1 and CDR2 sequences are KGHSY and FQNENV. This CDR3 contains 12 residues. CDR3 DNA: TGTGCCAGCAGCCAGAAGCCCAACGAGCAGTACTTC. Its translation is CASSQKPNEQYF. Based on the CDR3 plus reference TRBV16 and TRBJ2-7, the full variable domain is GEEVAQTPKHLVRGEGQKAKLYCAPIKGHSYVFWYQQVLKNEFKFLISFQNENVFDETGMPKERFSAKCLPNSPCSLEIQATKLEDSAVYFCASSQKPNEQYFGPGTRLTVT.

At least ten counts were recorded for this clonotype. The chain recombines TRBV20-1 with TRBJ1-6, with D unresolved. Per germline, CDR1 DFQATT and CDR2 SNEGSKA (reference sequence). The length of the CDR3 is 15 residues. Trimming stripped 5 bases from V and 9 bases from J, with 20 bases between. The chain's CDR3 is CSASRHMSEGSPLHF. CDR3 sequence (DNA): TGCAGTGCTTCCAGACACATGAGCGAAGGTTCACCCCTCCACTTT.

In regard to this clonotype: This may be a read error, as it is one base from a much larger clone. CDR3: CASTLKLAGAGDEQFF. In nucleotides, the CDR3 is TGTGCCAGCACCCTCAAACTAGCGGGAGCAGGGGATGAGCAGTTCTTC. The chain carries TRBV7-2 and TRBJ2-1; 11 nucleotides line up with TRBD2. V lost 7 bases and J lost 8; bases outside the gene matches: 13. This CDR3 is 16 amino acids long. CDR1 is SGHTA and CDR2 is FQGNSA in the germline V gene.

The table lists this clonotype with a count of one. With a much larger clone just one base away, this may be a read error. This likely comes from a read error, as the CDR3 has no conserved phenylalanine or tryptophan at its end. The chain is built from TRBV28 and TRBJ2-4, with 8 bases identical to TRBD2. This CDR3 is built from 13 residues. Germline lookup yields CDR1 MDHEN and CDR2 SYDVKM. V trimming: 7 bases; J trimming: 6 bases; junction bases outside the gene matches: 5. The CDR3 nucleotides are TGTGCCAGCAACACGGGAGGGCCAAACATTCAGTACCTC. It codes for CASNTGGPNIQYL.

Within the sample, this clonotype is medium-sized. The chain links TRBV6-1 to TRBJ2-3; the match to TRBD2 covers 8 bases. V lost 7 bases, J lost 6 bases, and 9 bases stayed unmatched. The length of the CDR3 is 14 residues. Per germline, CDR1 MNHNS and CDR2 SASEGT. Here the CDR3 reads CASIRAGARDTQYF. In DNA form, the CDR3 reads TGTGCCAGCATCCGAGCGGGAGCCCGCGATACGCAGTATTTT.

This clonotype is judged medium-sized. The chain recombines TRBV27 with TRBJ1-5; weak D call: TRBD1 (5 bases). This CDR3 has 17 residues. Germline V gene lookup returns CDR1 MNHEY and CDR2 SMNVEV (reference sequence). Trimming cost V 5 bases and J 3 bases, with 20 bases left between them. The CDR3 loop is CASSAELPGRDNQPQHF. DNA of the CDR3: TGTGCCAGCAGTGCGGAACTCCCGGGACGGGACAATCAGCCCCAGCATTTT.

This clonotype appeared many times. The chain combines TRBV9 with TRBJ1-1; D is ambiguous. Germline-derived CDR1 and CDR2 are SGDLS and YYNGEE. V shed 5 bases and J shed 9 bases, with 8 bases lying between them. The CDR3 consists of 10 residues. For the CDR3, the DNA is TGTGCCAGCAGAACTCAACAAGCTTTCTTT. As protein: CASRTQQAFF.

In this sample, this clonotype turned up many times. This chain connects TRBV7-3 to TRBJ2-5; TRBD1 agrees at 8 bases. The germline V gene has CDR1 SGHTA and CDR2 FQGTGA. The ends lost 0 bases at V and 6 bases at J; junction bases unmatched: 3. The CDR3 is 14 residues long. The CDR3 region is CASSLTPGGKTQYF. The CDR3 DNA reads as TGTGCCAGCAGCTTAACCCCAGGGGGCAAGACCCAGTACTTC.

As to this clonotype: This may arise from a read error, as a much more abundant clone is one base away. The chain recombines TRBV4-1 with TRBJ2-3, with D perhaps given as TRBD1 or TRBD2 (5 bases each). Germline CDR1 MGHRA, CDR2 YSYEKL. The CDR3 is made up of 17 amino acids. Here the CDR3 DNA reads TGCGCCAGCAGCCAAGATTACGACGCGGGTGGCACAGGTACGCAGTATTTT. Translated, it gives CASSQDYDAGGTGTQYF.

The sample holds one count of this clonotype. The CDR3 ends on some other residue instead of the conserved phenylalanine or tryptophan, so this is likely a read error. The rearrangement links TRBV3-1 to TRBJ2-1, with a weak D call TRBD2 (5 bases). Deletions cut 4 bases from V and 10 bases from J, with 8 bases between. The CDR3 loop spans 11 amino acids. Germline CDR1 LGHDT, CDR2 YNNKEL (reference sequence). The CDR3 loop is CASSLTGEQFS. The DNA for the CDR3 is TGTGCCAGCAGCCTTACGGGGGAGCAGTTCTCC.

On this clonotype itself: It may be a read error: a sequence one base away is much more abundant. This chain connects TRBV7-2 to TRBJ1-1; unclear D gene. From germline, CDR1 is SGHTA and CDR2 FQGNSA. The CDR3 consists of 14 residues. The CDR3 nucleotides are TGTGCCAGCAGCTTAGTTGGCAAGAACACTGAAGCTTCCTTT. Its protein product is CASSLVGKNTEASF.